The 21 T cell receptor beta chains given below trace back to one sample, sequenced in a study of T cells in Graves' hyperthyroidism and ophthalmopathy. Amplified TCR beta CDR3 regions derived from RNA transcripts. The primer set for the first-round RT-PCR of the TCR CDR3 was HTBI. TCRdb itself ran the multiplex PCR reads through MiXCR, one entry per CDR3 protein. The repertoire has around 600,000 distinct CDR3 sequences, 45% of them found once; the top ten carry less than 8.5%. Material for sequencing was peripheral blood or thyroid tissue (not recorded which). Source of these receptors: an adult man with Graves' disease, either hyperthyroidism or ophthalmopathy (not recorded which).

DNA of the CDR3: TGCAGCGTTGGGACATCGATCAATCGGGGCTACACCTTC. Protein sequence: CSVGTSINRGYTF. The chain carries TRBV29-1 and TRBJ1-2; D is perhaps TRBD1 (5 bases). V gave up 4 bases and J gave up 8 bases, with 17 bases separating them. The CDR3 length is 13 residues. Germline V gene data show CDR1 as SQVTM and CDR2 as ANQGSEA.

The CDR3 sequence is CASSLAGLEKLFF. CDR3 nucleotide sequence: TGTGCCAGCAGCTTAGCAGGGTTGGAGAAACTGTTTTTT. The V call is TRBV7-8, the J call TRBJ1-4, with no clear D. The CDR3 is made up of 13 amino acids. The germline V and J ends were trimmed by 0 bases and 11 bases, with 10 bases remaining between them. CDR1 and CDR2 from the germline V gene are SGHVS and FQNEAQ.

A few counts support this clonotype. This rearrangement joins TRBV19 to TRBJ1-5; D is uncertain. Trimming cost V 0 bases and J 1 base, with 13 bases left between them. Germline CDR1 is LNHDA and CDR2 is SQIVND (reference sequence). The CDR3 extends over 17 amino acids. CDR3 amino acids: CASSIETPPLSNQPQHF. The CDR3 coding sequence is TGTGCCAGTAGTATAGAGACTCCCCCTCTGAGCAATCAGCCCCAGCATTTT.

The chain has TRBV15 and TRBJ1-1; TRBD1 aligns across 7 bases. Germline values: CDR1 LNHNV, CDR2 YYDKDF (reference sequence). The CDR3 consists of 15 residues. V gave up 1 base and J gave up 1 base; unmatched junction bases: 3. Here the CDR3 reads CATSRGTGENTEAFF. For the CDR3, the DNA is TGTGCCACCAGCAGAGGAACAGGGGAGAACACTGAAGCTTTCTTT. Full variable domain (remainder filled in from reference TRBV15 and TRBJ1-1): DAMVIQNPRYQVTQFGKPVTLSCSQTLNHNVMYWYQQKSSQAPKLLFHYYDKDFNNEADTPDNFQSRRPNTSFCFLDIRSPGLGDTAMYLCATSRGTGENTEAFFGQGTRLTVV.

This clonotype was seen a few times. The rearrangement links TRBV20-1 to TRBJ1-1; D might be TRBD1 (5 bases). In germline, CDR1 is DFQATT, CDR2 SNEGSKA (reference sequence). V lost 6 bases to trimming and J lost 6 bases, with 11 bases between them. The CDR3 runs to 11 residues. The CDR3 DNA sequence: TGCAGTGCACCCGTGGGGGCTGAAGCTTTCTTT. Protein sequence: CSAPVGAEAFF.

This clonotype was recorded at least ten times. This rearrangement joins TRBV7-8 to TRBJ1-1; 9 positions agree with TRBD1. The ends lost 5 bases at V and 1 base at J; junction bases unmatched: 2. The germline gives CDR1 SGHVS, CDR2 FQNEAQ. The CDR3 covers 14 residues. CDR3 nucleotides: TGTGCCAGCAGCCGGGACAGGGAGAACACTGAAGCTTTCTTT. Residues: CASSRDRENTEAFF.

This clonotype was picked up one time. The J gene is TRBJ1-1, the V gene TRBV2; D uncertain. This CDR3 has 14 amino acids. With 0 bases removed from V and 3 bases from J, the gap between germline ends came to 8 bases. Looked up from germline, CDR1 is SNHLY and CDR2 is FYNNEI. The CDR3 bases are TGTGCCAGCAGTGAAGCTTTACTGCACACTGAAGCTTTCTTT. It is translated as CASSEALLHTEAFF.

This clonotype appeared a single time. The CDR3 sequence is CAVPRTGHRSPLHF. CDR3 DNA: TGTGCCGTACCCCGTACGGGGCACCGTTCACCCCTCCACTTT. The chain has TRBV7-8 and TRBJ1-6; TRBD1 is a possible D gene (5 bases). The V end lost 11 bases, the J end lost 9 bases, and 20 bases lay between the germline ends. CDR1 and CDR2 from the germline V gene are SGHVS and FQNEAQ. CDR3 length: 14 amino acids.

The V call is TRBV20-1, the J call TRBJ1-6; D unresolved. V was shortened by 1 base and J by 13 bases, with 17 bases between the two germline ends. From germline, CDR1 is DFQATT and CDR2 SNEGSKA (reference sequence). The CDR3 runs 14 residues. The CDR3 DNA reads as TGCAGTGCTAGAGTGCCGGGAGGCAATCAGCCCCTCCACTTT. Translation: CSARVPGGNQPLHF.

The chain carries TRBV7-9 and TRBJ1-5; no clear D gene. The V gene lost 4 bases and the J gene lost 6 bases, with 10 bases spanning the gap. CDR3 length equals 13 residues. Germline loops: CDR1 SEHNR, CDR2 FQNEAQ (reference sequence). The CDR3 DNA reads TGTGCCAGCAGCTCCGGGATGAGTCAGCCCCAGCATTTT. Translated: CASSSGMSQPQHF.

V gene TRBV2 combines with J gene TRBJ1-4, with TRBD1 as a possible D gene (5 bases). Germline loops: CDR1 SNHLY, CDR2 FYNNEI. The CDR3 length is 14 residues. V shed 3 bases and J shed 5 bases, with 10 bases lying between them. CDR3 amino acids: CASSEGPGNEKLFF. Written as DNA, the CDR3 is TGTGCCAGCAGTGAGGGACCGGGAAATGAAAAACTGTTTTTT.

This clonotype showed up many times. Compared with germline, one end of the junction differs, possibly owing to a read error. The CDR3 sequence is CASSLEANYGYTF. CDR3 nucleotide sequence: TGTGCCAGCAGTTTGGAAGCTAACTATGGCTACACCTTC. The J gene is TRBJ1-2, the V gene TRBV5-1; no definite D call. CDR3 length: 13 amino acids. Germline-derived CDR1 and CDR2 are SGHRS and YFSETQ. Variable domain in full (rest from reference TRBV5-1 and TRBJ1-2): KAGVTQTPRYLIKTRGQQVTLSCSPISGHRSVSWYQQTPGQGLQFLFEYFSETQRNKGNFPGRFSGRQFSNSRSEMNVSTLELGDSALYLCASSLEANYGYTFGSGTRLTVV.

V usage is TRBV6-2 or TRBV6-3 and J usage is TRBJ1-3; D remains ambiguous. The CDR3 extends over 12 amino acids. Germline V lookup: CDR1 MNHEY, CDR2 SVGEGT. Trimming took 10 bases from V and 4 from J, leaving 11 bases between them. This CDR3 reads CANSRTGNTIYF. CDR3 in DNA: TGTGCCAACAGCCGAACAGGAAACACCATATATTTT.

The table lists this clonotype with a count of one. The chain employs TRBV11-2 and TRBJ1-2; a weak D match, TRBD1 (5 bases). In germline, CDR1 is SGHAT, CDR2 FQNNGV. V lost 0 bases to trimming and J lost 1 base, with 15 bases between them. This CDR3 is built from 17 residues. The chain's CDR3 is CASSLDRGGHFNYGYTF. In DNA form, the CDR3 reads TGTGCCAGCAGCTTAGATCGGGGCGGACACTTTAACTATGGCTACACCTTC.

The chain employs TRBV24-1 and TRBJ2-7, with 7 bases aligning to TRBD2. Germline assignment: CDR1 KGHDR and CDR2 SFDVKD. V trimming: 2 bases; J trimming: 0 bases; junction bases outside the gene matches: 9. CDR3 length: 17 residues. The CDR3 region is CATSDSPAGPSSYEQYF. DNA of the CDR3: TGTGCCACCAGTGATTCCCCAGCGGGGCCGAGCTCCTACGAGCAGTACTTC.

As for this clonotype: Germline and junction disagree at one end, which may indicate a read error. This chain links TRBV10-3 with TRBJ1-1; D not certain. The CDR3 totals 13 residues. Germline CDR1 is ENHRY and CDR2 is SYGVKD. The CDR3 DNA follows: TGTGCCACCAGTGAGGCAGCAAATGCTGAAGCTTTCTTT. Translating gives CATSEAANAEAFF.

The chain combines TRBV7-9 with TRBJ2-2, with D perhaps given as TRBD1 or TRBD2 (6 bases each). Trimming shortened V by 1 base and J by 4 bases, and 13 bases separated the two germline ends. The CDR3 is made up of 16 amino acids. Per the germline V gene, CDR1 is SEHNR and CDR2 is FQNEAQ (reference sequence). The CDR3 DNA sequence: TGTGCCAGCAGCTTAGGGTCCCCGGGGGCCACCGGGGAGCTGTTTTTT. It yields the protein CASSLGSPGATGELFF.

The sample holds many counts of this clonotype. DNA of the CDR3: TGTGCCAGCATGCTGTTCCGGGGACAGGGGAGTGGAAACACCATATATTTT. Encoded protein: CASMLFRGQGSGNTIYF. This chain uses TRBV7-8 with TRBJ1-3; 10 bases map to TRBD1. The V gene's germline CDR1 is SGHVS and CDR2 FQNEAQ. The CDR3 contains 17 residues. Trimming at V came to 7 bases and at J to 3 bases, leaving 12 bases not matched to a gene. Looking up the rest from reference TRBV7-8 and TRBJ1-3 gives the full variable domain: GAGVSQSPRYKVAKRGQDVALRCDPISGHVSLFWYQQALGQGPEFLTYFQNEAQLDKSGLPSDRFFAERPEGSVSTLKIQRTQQEDSAVYLCASMLFRGQGSGNTIYFGEGSWLTVV.

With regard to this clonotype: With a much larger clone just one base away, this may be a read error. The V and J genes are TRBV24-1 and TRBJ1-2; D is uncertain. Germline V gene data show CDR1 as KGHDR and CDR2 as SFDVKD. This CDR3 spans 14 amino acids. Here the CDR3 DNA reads TGTGCCAGCAGTGAATTCACGGCTAACTATGGCTACACCTTC. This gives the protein CASSEFTANYGYTF.

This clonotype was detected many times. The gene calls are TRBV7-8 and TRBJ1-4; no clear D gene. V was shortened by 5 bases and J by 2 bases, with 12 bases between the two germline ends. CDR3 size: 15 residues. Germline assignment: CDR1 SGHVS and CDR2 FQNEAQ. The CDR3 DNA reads TGTGCCAGCAGCACGGCGACTCAGACTAATGAAAAACTGTTTTTT. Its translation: CASSTATQTNEKLFF.

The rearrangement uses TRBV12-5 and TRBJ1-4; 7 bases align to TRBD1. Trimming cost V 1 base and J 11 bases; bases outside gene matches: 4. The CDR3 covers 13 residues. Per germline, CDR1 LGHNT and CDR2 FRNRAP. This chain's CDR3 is CASGLDPRGKLFF. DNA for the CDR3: TGTGCTAGTGGTTTGGACCCCAGGGGGAAACTGTTTTTT.